Presented here are 27 T cell receptor beta chains from one specimen sequenced in a study of T-cell memory formation after mild COVID-19. TCRdb independently ran MiXCR on the 5' RACE reads; one entry per CDR3 protein. Of more than 200,000 distinct CDR3 sequences in the sample, over 15% were seen once. Sequenced input: PBMCs or a T cell subset sorted from them (not recorded which). Receptors were obtained from a man aged 18 to 29 who had mild COVID-19 (a few samples of this study predate the infection). Cell type and time point are not known.

The gene calls are TRBV18 and TRBJ2-7, with 9 bases that match TRBD1. V trimming: 3 bases; J trimming: 3 bases; junction bases outside the gene matches: 6. Germline CDR1 KGHSH, CDR2 LQKENI. There are 15 residues in the CDR3. The CDR3 DNA sequence: TGTGCCAGCTCACCGGGCACAGGGGGCCGCTACGAGCAGTACTTC. Protein sequence: CASSPGTGGRYEQYF.

This clonotype has only a few counts. The rearrangement joins TRBV4-1 to TRBJ2-4, with 16 bases matching TRBD2. The germline CDR1 and CDR2 sequences are MGHRA and YSYEKL. V shed 4 bases, J shed 9 bases, and the junction held 6 bases outside the gene matches. The CDR3 spans 16 residues. The CDR3 sequence is CASSLGTSGGAIIQYF. The CDR3 bases are TGCGCCAGCAGCCTAGGGACTAGCGGGGGGGCGATCATTCAGTACTTC.

This rearrangement joins TRBV5-6 to TRBJ2-3; 9 nucleotides line up with TRBD2. Germline values: CDR1 SGHDT, CDR2 YYEEEE. The length of the CDR3 is 13 residues. J was trimmed by 14 bases and V by 2 bases; bases with no gene match: 9. The CDR3 DNA sequence: TGTGCCAGCAGCTTATGGTCGGGGACTAGCTTGTATTTT. This encodes CASSLWSGTSLYF. Complete variable domain (other parts from reference TRBV5-6 and TRBJ2-3): DAGVTQSPTHLIKTRGQQVTLRCSPKSGHDTVSWYQQALGQGPQFIFQYYEEEERQRGNFPDRFSGHQFPNYSSELNVNALLLGDSALYLCASSLWSGTSLYFGPGTRLTVL.

The rearrangement joins TRBV20-1 to TRBJ2-1; 8 positions match TRBD1. The germline gives CDR1 DFQATT, CDR2 SNEGSKA (reference sequence). Losses at the gene ends were 6 bases for V and 10 bases for J; bases not matched to a gene: 14. The CDR3 contains 14 residues. The CDR3 here is CSAKDRVNLREQFF. For the CDR3, the DNA is TGCAGTGCGAAGGACAGGGTGAACCTTAGGGAGCAGTTCTTC.

The V and J genes are TRBV10-3 and TRBJ2-3, with 13 positions matching TRBD2. This CDR3 is 13 amino acids long. Unmatched junction bases numbered 5, after V lost 10 bases and J lost 7 bases. Germline CDR1 ENHRY, CDR2 SYGVKD. The CDR3, as DNA: TGTGCCACTACTAGCGGGGGGGCGAATACGCAGTATTTT. Amino acid sequence: CATTSGGANTQYF.

CDR3 bases: TGTGCCAGTAAGTTGACGGCGATTAGCACAGATACGCAGTATTTT. Translating gives CASKLTAISTDTQYF. This chain connects TRBV19 to TRBJ2-3; D is unclear. Trimming took 7 bases from V and 0 from J, leaving 14 bases between them. This CDR3 spans 15 amino acids. Germline lookup yields CDR1 LNHDA and CDR2 SQIVND (reference sequence).

The rearrangement links TRBV5-1 to TRBJ1-3; 7 bases match TRBD1. Unmatched junction bases numbered 4, after V lost 4 bases and J lost 0 bases. This CDR3 has 15 residues. The germline V gene has CDR1 SGHRS and CDR2 YFSETQ. CDR3 region: CASSTGQASGNTIYF. The CDR3 DNA reads as TGCGCCAGCAGCACAGGACAGGCCTCTGGAAACACCATATATTTT.

This clonotype was found a few times. The J gene is TRBJ2-1, the V gene TRBV4-2; a possible D gene is TRBD2 (6 bases). The CDR3 is made up of 16 amino acids. Germline assignment: CDR1 LGHNA and CDR2 YNFKEQ. Trimming removed 1 base from V and 8 bases from J, with 18 bases in between. CDR3: CASSQVGRDGVDEQFF. The CDR3 DNA follows: TGTGCCAGCAGCCAAGTCGGGCGGGATGGGGTCGATGAGCAGTTCTTC.

The chain combines TRBV7-9 with TRBJ1-5; perhaps TRBD1 as D (6 bases). Germline-derived CDR1 and CDR2 are SEHNR and FQNEAQ (reference sequence). V was shortened by 4 bases and J by 1 base, with 11 bases between the two germline ends. The CDR3 is made up of 15 amino acids. Here the CDR3 reads CASSSRGGSNQPQHF. CDR3 bases: TGTGCCAGCAGCTCCAGGGGAGGGAGCAATCAGCCCCAGCATTTT.

The V and J genes are TRBV28 and TRBJ1-1; 9 bases map to TRBD1. With 5 bases clipped from V and 11 bases from J, the junction kept 9 bases outside the gene matches. Germline lookup yields CDR1 MDHEN and CDR2 SYDVKM. This CDR3 contains 13 residues. The CDR3 is CASSPGGQGSAFF. The CDR3 bases are TGTGCCAGCAGTCCAGGGGGACAGGGTTCGGCTTTCTTT.

This clonotype showed up just a few times. The rearrangement uses TRBV10-3 and TRBJ2-1, with D perhaps assigned TRBD1 or TRBD2 (5 bases each). In germline, CDR1 is ENHRY, CDR2 SYGVKD. This CDR3 is built from 14 residues. V was pared by 6 bases and J by 5 bases, with 14 bases between. The CDR3 DNA follows: TGTGCCATCAGGGGGGTAGACTGGAACAATGAGCAGTTCTTC. Translating it yields CAIRGVDWNNEQFF.

This clonotype appeared a few times. V is TRBV5-1 and J is TRBJ1-1, with TRBD1 as a possible D gene (5 bases). Germline values: CDR1 SGHRS, CDR2 YFSETQ. Trimming shortened V by 3 bases and J by 5 bases, and 14 bases separated the two germline ends. CDR3 length: 14 residues. This CDR3 reads CASSSGPGDTEAFF. The DNA of the CDR3 is TGCGCCAGCAGCTCGGGACCGGGGGATACTGAAGCTTTCTTT.

Written as DNA, the CDR3 is TGTGCCAGCAGCTTGGGGTCCATGGGAGCTTTCTTT. It specifies CASSLGSMGAFF. The rearrangement links TRBV7-9 to TRBJ1-1; D gene uncertain. The CDR3 consists of 12 residues. V was shortened by 3 bases and J by 10 bases, with 12 bases between the two germline ends. The V gene's germline CDR1 is SEHNR and CDR2 FQNEAQ (reference sequence).

This clonotype has more than one count but fewer than ten. The chain uses TRBV12-3 or TRBV12-4 and TRBJ1-5, with no clear D. This CDR3 spans 13 amino acids. Deletions cut 7 bases from V and 6 bases from J, with 13 bases between. The CDR3 nucleotides are TGTGCCAGCACCCCTTCGGAGAGTCAGCCCCAGCATTTT. This gives the protein CASTPSESQPQHF.

This clonotype was detected ten times or more. The chain recombines TRBV7-9 with TRBJ1-5; D ambiguous. V was pared by 2 bases and J by 0 bases, with 11 bases between. This CDR3 contains 16 residues. Germline V gives CDR1 SEHNR, CDR2 FQNEAQ (reference sequence). Written as DNA, the CDR3 is TGTGCCAGCAGCTTAAGCGGGTTCCATAGCAATCAGCCCCAGCATTTT. Its protein is CASSLSGFHSNQPQHF.

The V gene is TRBV7-9, the J gene TRBJ2-5, with TRBD2 as a possible D gene (6 bases). The CDR3 covers 15 residues. Trimming took 3 bases from V and 4 from J, leaving 15 bases between them. Germline V lookup: CDR1 SEHNR, CDR2 FQNEAQ (reference sequence). Written as DNA, the CDR3 is TGTGCCAGCAGCTTTAACTCGGGACTGGGAGAGACCCAGTACTTC. Protein product: CASSFNSGLGETQYF.

This clonotype was seen a handful of times. This chain links TRBV5-4 with TRBJ1-4; 9 nucleotides line up with TRBD1. V shed 4 bases, J shed 7 bases, and the junction held 8 bases outside the gene matches. CDR3 length: 15 amino acids. In germline, CDR1 is SGHNT, CDR2 YYREEE (reference sequence). CDR3 amino acids: CASSIPGQGGEKLFF. The CDR3 DNA sequence: TGTGCCAGCAGCATCCCGGGACAGGGAGGTGAAAAACTGTTTTTT.

Only a few counts were recorded for this clonotype. The chain is built from TRBV9 and TRBJ2-5; D ambiguous. CDR1 and CDR2 from the germline V gene are SGDLS and YYNGEE. Trimming took off 1 base at V and 6 bases at J, with 10 bases between the two ends. CDR3 length: 13 residues. The CDR3 DNA reads as TGTGCCAGCAGCGTATCCGGTGGGAAGACCCAGTACTTC. Protein product: CASSVSGGKTQYF.

V is TRBV7-9 and J is TRBJ1-6; 7 bases are a match to TRBD1. From germline, CDR1 is SEHNR and CDR2 FQNEAQ (reference sequence). This CDR3 is built from 14 residues. The V segment lost 0 bases and the J segment 16 bases; nucleotides outside the gene matches: 9. The CDR3 loop reads CASSLAQGPGPLHF. The CDR3 bases are TGTGCCAGCAGCTTAGCACAGGGGCCCGGCCCTCTCCACTTT.

This clonotype showed up just a few times. The rearrangement links TRBV7-2 to TRBJ1-1; D unclear. The CDR3 has 12 amino acids. The ends were cut back, 6 bases at V and 4 bases at J, with 9 bases in the middle. Germline lookup yields CDR1 SGHTA and CDR2 FQGNSA. The CDR3 is CASRPYGTEAFF. CDR3 coding DNA: TGTGCCAGCAGGCCTTATGGCACTGAAGCTTTCTTT. Based on the CDR3 plus reference TRBV7-2 and TRBJ1-1, the full variable domain is GAGVSQSPSNKVTEKGKDVELRCDPISGHTALYWYRQSLGQGLEFLIYFQGNSAPDKSGLPSDRFSAERTGGSVSTLTIQRTQQEDSAVYLCASRPYGTEAFFGQGTRLTVV.

The rearrangement joins TRBV29-1 to TRBJ1-2; D remains ambiguous. This CDR3 spans 11 amino acids. The germline V gene has CDR1 SQVTM and CDR2 ANQGSEA. Trimming pared 2 bases from V and 1 base from J, leaving 2 bases between. The CDR3 nucleotides are TGCAGCGTTGAAAGTAACTATGGCTACACCTTC. It is translated as CSVESNYGYTF. The full variable domain, in which reference TRBV29-1 and TRBJ1-2 provide the parts outside the CDR3, is SAVISQKPSRDICQRGTSLTIQCQVDSQVTMMFWYRQQPGQSLTLIATANQGSEATYESGFVIDKFPISRPNLTFSTLTVSNMSPEDSSIYLCSVESNYGYTFGSGTRLTVV.

This clonotype was counted once. The chain links TRBV7-2 to TRBJ1-2; unclear D gene. The CDR3 has 15 residues. The V gene's germline CDR1 is SGHTA and CDR2 FQGNSA. V was clipped by 5 bases and J by 1 base, with 14 bases between them. CDR3 coding DNA: TGTGCCAGCAGCCGCGGGTCCACCAATAACTATGGCTACACCTTC. Its protein is CASSRGSTNNYGYTF. The whole variable domain, filled in from reference TRBV7-2 and TRBJ1-2, reads GAGVSQSPSNKVTEKGKDVELRCDPISGHTALYWYRQSLGQGLEFLIYFQGNSAPDKSGLPSDRFSAERTGGSVSTLTIQRTQQEDSAVYLCASSRGSTNNYGYTFGSGTRLTVV.

J is TRBJ1-1 and V is TRBV12-3 or TRBV12-4, with 7 bases fitting TRBD1. The CDR3 loop spans 15 amino acids. The V segment lost 6 bases and the J segment 0 bases; nucleotides outside the gene matches: 7. The CDR3 DNA reads TGTGCCAGCAGGAAAGGGACAGTCATGAACACTGAAGCTTTCTTT. It encodes CASRKGTVMNTEAFF.

J is TRBJ1-2 and V is TRBV5-1, with D possibly being TRBD1 (6 bases). Germline V gene data show CDR1 as SGHRS and CDR2 as YFSETQ. This CDR3 contains 16 residues. Trimming removed 2 bases from V and 2 bases from J, with 16 bases in between. CDR3 residues: CASSFSSPTGNYGYTF. DNA of the CDR3: TGCGCCAGCAGCTTCTCATCGCCTACAGGGAACTATGGCTACACCTTC.

This clonotype was recorded a few times. The chain uses TRBV6-6 and TRBJ2-3; TRBD2 agrees at 8 bases. The germline gives CDR1 MNHNY, CDR2 SVGAGI (reference sequence). The CDR3 consists of 14 residues. The ends lost 8 bases at V and 4 bases at J; junction bases unmatched: 8. The CDR3: CASRPAGAADTQYF. The CDR3 DNA sequence: TGTGCCAGCCGTCCAGCGGGGGCTGCAGATACGCAGTATTTT.

V is TRBV20-1 and J is TRBJ2-7, with a weak D call TRBD1 (6 bases). V lost 4 bases and J lost 4, with 20 bases in between. This CDR3 has 15 residues. Per germline, CDR1 DFQATT and CDR2 SNEGSKA (reference sequence). The CDR3 bases are TGCAGTGCTACCCCCGGGGCCCTTCAGGGGTACGAGCAGTACTTC. It translates to CSATPGALQGYEQYF.

The rearrangement links TRBV4-3 to TRBJ1-6; 9 positions match TRBD1. Germline CDR1 and CDR2: LGHNA and YSLEER. The V segment lost 4 bases and the J segment 8 bases; nucleotides outside the gene matches: 9. The CDR3 runs 16 residues. Written as DNA, the CDR3 is TGCGCCAGCAGCCCCAAGGCGGGACAGGGCTATTCACCCCTCCACTTT. This sequence encodes CASSPKAGQGYSPLHF.